Below are 24 T cell receptor beta chains sequenced from a single sample in a study of blood T cell repertoires in COVID-19. Only in-frame clones appear in the TCRdb table, and some are missing; sequencing was by immunoSEQ multiplex PCR. The data contain 70,000 or so clones, 85% to 90% of them singletons. The sequencing input was peripheral blood. These receptors came from a man in his 70s with active or convalescent COVID-19.

This sequence joins TRBV7-2 and TRBJ1-5, with 10 bases identical to TRBD1. CDR1 and CDR2 from the germline V gene are SGHTA and FQGNSA. CDR3 length: 15 residues. V lost 3 bases to trimming and J lost 1 base; unmatched junction nucleotides: 0. CDR3 sequence: CASSLDRGSNQPQHF. For the CDR3, the DNA is TGTGCCAGCAGCTTGGACAGGGGGAGCAATCAGCCCCAGCATTTT.

This clone appeared a single time. The V gene is TRBV5-4, the J gene TRBJ2-2; 9 bases align to TRBD1. V shed 5 bases and J 4 bases; nucleotides not matched to a gene: 9. Germline loops: CDR1 SGHNT, CDR2 YYREEE (reference sequence). The CDR3 extends over 16 amino acids. The CDR3 spells CASSPGTGSFTGELFF. DNA of the CDR3: TGTGCCAGCAGTCCCGGGACAGGGTCTTTCACCGGGGAGCTGTTTTTT.

The chain combines TRBV3-1 (or the pseudogene TRBV3-2) with TRBJ2-5; TRBD2 matches at 12 bases. J was trimmed by 5 bases and V by 4 bases; bases with no gene match: 8. The CDR3 consists of 16 residues. Germline CDR1 and CDR2: LGHDT and YNNKEL (reference sequence). CDR3 nucleotide sequence: TGTGCCAGCAGCCTCGAGACTAGCGGGAGTAGGGAGACCCAGTACTTC. Protein: CASSLETSGSRETQYF.

V is TRBV7-2 and J is TRBJ2-5, with a weak D call TRBD2 (5 bases). The CDR3 spans 15 residues. Germline loops: CDR1 SGHTA, CDR2 FQGNSA. V was pared by 5 bases and J by 5 bases, with 18 bases between. The CDR3 DNA follows: TGTGCCAGCAGCAACAGCGGAGCCGGTAGGGAGACCCAGTACTTC. Translating it yields CASSNSGAGRETQYF.

This clone was recorded a few times. The chain couples TRBV4-1 to TRBJ2-3; D remains unclear. V dropped 3 bases and J dropped 0 bases, with 10 bases sitting between them. The CDR3 is 15 residues long. Per the germline V gene, CDR1 is MGHRA and CDR2 is YSYEKL. The CDR3 reads CASSHPPTSTDTQYF. The CDR3 coding sequence is TGCGCCAGCAGCCACCCACCGACTAGCACAGATACGCAGTATTTT.

This clone was counted once. The chain couples TRBV4-1 to TRBJ2-1, with a tentative D call TRBD1 (6 bases). This CDR3 is built from 18 residues. The germline V gene encodes CDR1 MGHRA and CDR2 YSYEKL. V was trimmed by 1 base and J by 7 bases, leaving 23 bases between them. CDR3 in DNA: TGCGCCAGCAGCCAAGGGCCCAGGGGCGCACAACTTCGGAATGAGCAGTTCTTC. This gives the protein CASSQGPRGAQLRNEQFF.

This clone was seen only once. This chain connects TRBV3-1 (or the pseudogene TRBV3-2) to TRBJ2-1; 8 bases agree with TRBD2. This CDR3 region has 13 residues. Germline values: CDR1 LGHDT, CDR2 YNNKEL (reference sequence). The ends lost 10 bases at V and 4 bases at J; junction bases unmatched: 6. The CDR3: CATRAGAYNEQFF. Written as DNA, the CDR3 is TGTGCCACCAGAGCGGGAGCGTACAATGAGCAGTTCTTC.

CDR3 residues: CASSIRQDTEAFF. CDR3 coding DNA: TGTGCCAGTAGTATAAGGCAGGACACTGAAGCTTTCTTT. The rearrangement joins TRBV19 to TRBJ1-1; D remains ambiguous. The CDR3 runs 13 residues. V lost 2 bases and J 3 bases, leaving 7 bases between the germline ends. CDR1 is LNHDA, CDR2 SQIVND, per germline (reference sequence).

V usage is TRBV3-1 (or the pseudogene TRBV3-2) and J usage is TRBJ2-1; 12 positions match TRBD1. The CDR3 runs to 15 residues. The germline CDR1 and CDR2 sequences are LGHDT and YNNKEL (reference sequence). V gave up 2 bases and J gave up 9 bases; unmatched junction bases: 5. Written as DNA, the CDR3 is TGTGCCAGCAGCCAAACCGGGACAGGGGGCGTTGAGCAGTTCTTC. Translated, it gives CASSQTGTGGVEQFF.

The rearrangement joins TRBV4-3 to TRBJ2-7; maybe TRBD2 (6 bases). Germline V lookup: CDR1 LGHNA, CDR2 YSLEER. This CDR3 comprises 16 residues. Trimming removed 0 bases at V and 1 base at J, with 13 bases between. The CDR3 DNA follows: TGCGCCAGCAGCCAAGATTGGGCTAGCGAGTCCTACGAGCAGTACTTC. Its translation is CASSQDWASESYEQYF.

This clone was detected only a few times. The J gene is TRBJ2-3, the V gene TRBV24-1; 10 bases agree with TRBD2. Germline trimming cut 4 bases from V and 6 bases from J; bases unmatched to any gene: 12. The CDR3 totals 17 residues. CDR1 and CDR2 (germline): KGHDR, SFDVKD. The CDR3 sequence is CATSEPLALAGADTQYF. DNA of the CDR3: TGTGCCACCAGTGAGCCTCTTGCTCTAGCGGGAGCGGATACGCAGTATTTT.

The chain is built from TRBV2 and TRBJ2-7; 11 bases align to TRBD2. Germline V gene sequence: CDR1 SNHLY, CDR2 FYNNEI. The CDR3 sequence is 15 residues long. With V trimmed by 6 bases and J by 5 bases, 9 bases remained unmatched. Written as DNA, the CDR3 is TGTGCCAGCAGAGTGCAGACTAGCGGGATAGACGAGCAGTACTTC. Its translation: CASRVQTSGIDEQYF.

This chain connects TRBV10-3 to TRBJ2-2; the match to TRBD2 covers 7 bases. The germline V gene encodes CDR1 ENHRY and CDR2 SYGVKD. V lost 8 bases to trimming and J lost 3 bases; unmatched junction nucleotides: 6. The CDR3 sequence is 14 residues long. The CDR3 loop is CAIWAGVHTGELFF. The CDR3, as DNA: TGTGCCATCTGGGCGGGAGTCCACACCGGGGAGCTGTTTTTT.

This rearrangement joins TRBV4-3 to TRBJ2-1; weak D call: TRBD2 (6 bases). The CDR3 is 15 residues long. Germline V lookup: CDR1 LGHNA, CDR2 YSLEER. Between the trimmed V and J ends, which lost 4 bases and 4 bases, there was a span of 14 bases. The CDR3 DNA follows: TGCGCCAGCAGCCCGAAGGGACTTCCGTACAATGAGCAGTTCTTC. Translated, it gives CASSPKGLPYNEQFF.

The chain joins TRBV5-1 to TRBJ2-1; 15 bases align to TRBD2. Trimming took 4 bases from V and 8 from J; bases not matched to a gene: 7. The CDR3 is 16 residues long. Germline values: CDR1 SGHRS, CDR2 YFSETQ. CDR3 sequence (DNA): TGCGCCAGCAGCCCCGGACTAGCGGGAGGGGTGGATGAGCAGTTCTTC. It specifies CASSPGLAGGVDEQFF.

The genes are TRBV7-9 and TRBJ2-3; TRBD1 aligns across 8 bases. V was pared by 5 bases and J by 3 bases, with 7 bases of the junction left unmatched. Germline assignment: CDR1 SEHNR and CDR2 FQNEAQ (reference sequence). This CDR3 is built from 15 residues. The CDR3 here is CASSTRQGNTDTQYF. The DNA for the CDR3 is TGTGCCAGCAGCACGAGACAGGGGAATACAGATACGCAGTATTTT.

CDR3 nucleotide sequence: TGCGCCAGCAGCCCGCAAGTCGGGAGTGTCTACGAGCAGTACTTC. Protein: CASSPQVGSVYEQYF. This chain joins TRBV5-1 and TRBJ2-7; D is possibly TRBD2 (6 bases). The CDR3 consists of 15 residues. V lost 4 bases, J lost 3 bases, and 17 bases lay in between. Germline CDR1 SGHRS, CDR2 YFSETQ.

There are a few counts of this clone. This chain uses TRBV28 with TRBJ2-7; 9 bases agree with TRBD2. The CDR3 is 13 amino acids. Per the germline V gene, CDR1 is MDHEN and CDR2 is SYDVKM. Losses at the gene ends were 7 bases for V and 3 bases for J; bases not matched to a gene: 4. The CDR3 DNA sequence: TGTGCCAGCATGTTTAGCGGGAGCTACGAGCAGTACTTC. Translated: CASMFSGSYEQYF.

This clone was seen a handful of times. V and J are TRBV19 and TRBJ1-1; 7 nucleotides align to TRBD1. The junction had 4 bases not matched to a gene; V was cut back by 2 bases and J by 7 bases. The CDR3 covers 13 residues. Germline lookup yields CDR1 LNHDA and CDR2 SQIVND (reference sequence). The CDR3 nucleotides are TGTGCCAGTAGTATACGACAGGGTTTTGAAGCTTTCTTT. It specifies CASSIRQGFEAFF. Variable domain in full (rest from reference TRBV19 and TRBJ1-1): DGGITQSPKYLFRKEGQNVTLSCEQNLNHDAMYWYRQDPGQGLRLIYYSQIVNDFQKGDIAEGYSVSREKKESFPLTVTSAQKNPTAFYLCASSIRQGFEAFFGQGTRLTVV.

This rearrangement joins TRBV29-1 to TRBJ2-3; D may be TRBD2 (6 bases). Germline CDR1 is SQVTM and CDR2 is ANQGSEA. The CDR3 runs 14 residues. The V end was cut by 4 bases, the J end by 6 bases, with 17 bases between. The CDR3 loop reads CSVAPPGLADTQYF. As DNA, the CDR3 is TGCAGCGTTGCCCCCCCGGGCCTAGCGGATACGCAGTATTTT.

The genes are TRBV5-1 and TRBJ1-2; unclear D gene. V was pared by 7 bases and J by 0 bases, with 13 bases between. The germline V gene encodes CDR1 SGHRS and CDR2 YFSETQ. This CDR3 comprises 14 residues. The CDR3 coding sequence is TGCGCCAGCGGCCAAGACGGGGCTAACTATGGCTACACCTTC. It translates to CASGQDGANYGYTF.

This rearrangement joins TRBV7-9 to TRBJ1-4; 9 bases align to TRBD1. The ends lost 5 bases at V and 6 bases at J; junction bases unmatched: 4. Germline loops: CDR1 SEHNR, CDR2 FQNEAQ (reference sequence). The CDR3 sequence is 14 residues long. CDR3 residues: CASSRDRGDEKLFF. The CDR3 DNA reads as TGTGCCAGCAGCCGTGACAGGGGGGATGAAAAACTGTTTTTT. The full variable domain, with the rest looked up from reference TRBV7-9 and TRBJ1-4, is DTGVSQNPRHKITKRGQNVTFRCDPISEHNRLYWYRQTLGQGPEFLTYFQNEAQLEKSRLLSDRFSAERPKGSFSTLEIQRTEQGDSAMYLCASSRDRGDEKLFFGSGTQLSVL.

The chain recombines TRBV24-1 with TRBJ1-2; D is undetermined. Trimming left V 5 bases short and J 5 bases short, with 11 bases between. CDR1 is KGHDR and CDR2 is SFDVKD in the germline V gene. The CDR3 runs 13 residues. The DNA of the CDR3 is TGTGCCACCAGTGGGGCAGCCCCATATGGCTACACCTTC. It encodes CATSGAAPYGYTF.

The V call is TRBV4-3, the J call TRBJ1-2, with D perhaps matching TRBD1 (5 bases). V was pared by 4 bases and J by 4 bases, with 13 bases between. The germline gives CDR1 LGHNA, CDR2 YSLEER. This CDR3 contains 14 residues. The CDR3 protein is CASSLVGDSYGYTF. DNA for the CDR3: TGCGCCAGCAGCCTAGTAGGGGATTCCTATGGCTACACCTTC.